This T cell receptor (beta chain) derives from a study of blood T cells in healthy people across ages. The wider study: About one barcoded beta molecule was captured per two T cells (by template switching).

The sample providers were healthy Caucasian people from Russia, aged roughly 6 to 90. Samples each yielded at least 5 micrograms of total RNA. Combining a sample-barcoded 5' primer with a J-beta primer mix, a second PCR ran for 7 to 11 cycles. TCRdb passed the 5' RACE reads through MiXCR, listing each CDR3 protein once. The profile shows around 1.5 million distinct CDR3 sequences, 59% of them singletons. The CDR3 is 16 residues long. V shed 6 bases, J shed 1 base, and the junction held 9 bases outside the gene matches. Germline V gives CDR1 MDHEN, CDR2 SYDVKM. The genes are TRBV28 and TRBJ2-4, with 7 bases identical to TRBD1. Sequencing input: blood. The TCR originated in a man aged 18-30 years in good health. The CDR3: CASSPEDRRAKNIQYF. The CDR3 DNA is TGTGCCAGCAGCCCCGAGGACAGGAGGGCCAAAAACATTCAGTACTTC.